The entry below describes one TCR beta chain. What it recognizes is unknown. The donors were in the roughly 120-subject validation cohort; that cohort was separate from the roughly 700-subject first cohort. These data belong to a study of cytomegalovirus exposure and HLA in healthy donors. Whole-study findings and limits: Researchers catalogued 150 or so TCR beta chains as cytomegalovirus-associated.

This CDR3 is built from 12 residues. Trimming removed 4 bases at V and 5 bases at J, with 11 bases between. Germline CDR1 SQVTM, CDR2 ANQGSEA. Data came from immunoSEQ multiplex PCR; TCRdb stores just in-frame clones and leaves some out. The table has approximately 210,000 clones, just over 85% seen once. The receptor's source is a young woman in good health and CMV-seronegative. The chain uses TRBV29-1 and TRBJ2-5; D might be TRBD1 (5 bases). Material for sequencing was PBMCs. The CDR3 bases are TGCAGCGTTGTCATCCAGGGCGAGACCCAGTACTTC. Amino acid sequence: CSVVIQGETQYF. The entire variable domain, with the rest obtained from reference TRBV29-1 and TRBJ2-5, is as follows: SAVISQKPSRDICQRGTSLTIQCQVDSQVTMMFWYRQQPGQSLTLIATANQGSEATYESGFVIDKFPISRPNLTFSTLTVSNMSPEDSSIYLCSVVIQGETQYFGPGTRLLVL.